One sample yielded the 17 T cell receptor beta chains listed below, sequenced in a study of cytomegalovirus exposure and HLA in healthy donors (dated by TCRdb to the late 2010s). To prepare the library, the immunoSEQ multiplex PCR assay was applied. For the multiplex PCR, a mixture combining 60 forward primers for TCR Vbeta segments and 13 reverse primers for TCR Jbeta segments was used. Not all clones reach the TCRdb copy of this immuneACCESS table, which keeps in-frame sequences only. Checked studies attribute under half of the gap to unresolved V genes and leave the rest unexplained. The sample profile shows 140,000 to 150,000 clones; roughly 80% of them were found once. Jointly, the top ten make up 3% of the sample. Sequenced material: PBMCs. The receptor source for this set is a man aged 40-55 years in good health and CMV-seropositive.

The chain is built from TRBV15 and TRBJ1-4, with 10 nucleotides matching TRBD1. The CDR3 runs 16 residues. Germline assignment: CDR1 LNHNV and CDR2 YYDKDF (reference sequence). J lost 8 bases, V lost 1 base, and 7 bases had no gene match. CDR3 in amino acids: CATSRVPGDRGEKLFF. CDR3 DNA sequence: TGTGCCACCAGCAGAGTGCCCGGGGACAGGGGAGAAAAACTGTTTTTT.

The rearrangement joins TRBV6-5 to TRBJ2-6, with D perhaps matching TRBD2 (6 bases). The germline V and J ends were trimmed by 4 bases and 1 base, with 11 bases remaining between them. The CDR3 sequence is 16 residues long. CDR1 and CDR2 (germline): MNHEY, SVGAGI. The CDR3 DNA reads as TGTGCCAGCAGTTCTCCAGGGAGGTCTGGGGCCAACGTCCTGACTTTC. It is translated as CASSSPGRSGANVLTF.

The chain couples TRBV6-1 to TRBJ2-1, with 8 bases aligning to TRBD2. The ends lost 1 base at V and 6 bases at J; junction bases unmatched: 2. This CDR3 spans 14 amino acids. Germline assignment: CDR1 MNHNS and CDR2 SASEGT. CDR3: CASSEGGRRNEQFF. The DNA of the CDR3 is TGTGCCAGCAGTGAAGGCGGGAGGCGCAATGAGCAGTTCTTC.

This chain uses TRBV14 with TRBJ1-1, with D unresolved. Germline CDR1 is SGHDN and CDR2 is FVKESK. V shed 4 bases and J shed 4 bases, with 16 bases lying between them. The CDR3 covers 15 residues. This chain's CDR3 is CASSLQSLATTEAFF. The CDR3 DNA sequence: TGTGCCAGCAGCCTCCAAAGCCTAGCGACCACTGAAGCTTTCTTT. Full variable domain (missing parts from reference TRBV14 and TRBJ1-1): EAGVTQFPSHSVIEKGQTVTLRCDPISGHDNLYWYRRVMGKEIKFLLHFVKESKQDESGMPNNRFLAERTGGTYSTLKVQPAELEDSGVYFCASSLQSLATTEAFFGQGTRLTVV.

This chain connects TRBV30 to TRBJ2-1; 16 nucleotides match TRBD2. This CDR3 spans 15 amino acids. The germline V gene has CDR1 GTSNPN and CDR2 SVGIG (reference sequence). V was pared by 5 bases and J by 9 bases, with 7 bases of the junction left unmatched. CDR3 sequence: CAWGGLAGGPSEQFF. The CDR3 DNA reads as TGTGCCTGGGGGGGACTAGCGGGAGGGCCGAGTGAGCAGTTCTTC.

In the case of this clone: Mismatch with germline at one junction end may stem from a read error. The CDR3 DNA reads TGCAGCGTAGAAGAGACTAGCGGGAGCTCCTACGAGCAGTACTTC. It specifies CSVEETSGSSYEQYF. The genes are TRBV29-1 and TRBJ2-7, with TRBD2 matching over 12 bases. The CDR3 is 15 residues long. Germline loops: CDR1 SQVTM, CDR2 ANQGSEA.

CDR3 residues: CASSSTRQETQYF. The CDR3, as DNA: TGTGCCAGCAGCTCGACTAGGCAAGAGACCCAGTACTTC. This chain connects TRBV2 to TRBJ2-5, with D possibly TRBD2 on 6 matching bases. The V end was cut by 6 bases, the J end by 2 bases, with 10 bases between. CDR3 size: 13 residues. Germline CDR1 and CDR2: SNHLY and FYNNEI. The variable domain in full, with the rest retrieved from reference TRBV2 and TRBJ2-5, is EPEVTQTPSHQVTQMGQEVILRCVPISNHLYFYWYRQILGQKVEFLVSFYNNEISEKSEIFDDQFSVERPDGSNFTLKIRSTKLEDSAMYFCASSSTRQETQYFGPGTRLLVL.

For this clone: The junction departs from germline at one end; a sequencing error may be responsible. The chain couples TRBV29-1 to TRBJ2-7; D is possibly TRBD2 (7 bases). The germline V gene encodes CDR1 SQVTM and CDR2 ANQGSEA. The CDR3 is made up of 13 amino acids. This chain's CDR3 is CSVEGGASYEQCF. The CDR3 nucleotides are TGCAGCGTTGAGGGGGGGGCCTCCTACGAGCAGTGCTTC.

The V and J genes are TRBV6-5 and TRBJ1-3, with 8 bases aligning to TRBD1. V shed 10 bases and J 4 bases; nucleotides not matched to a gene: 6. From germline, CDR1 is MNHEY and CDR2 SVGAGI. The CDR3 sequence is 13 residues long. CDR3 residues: CAIEDRAGNTIYF. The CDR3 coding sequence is TGTGCCATAGAGGACAGGGCAGGAAACACCATATATTTT.

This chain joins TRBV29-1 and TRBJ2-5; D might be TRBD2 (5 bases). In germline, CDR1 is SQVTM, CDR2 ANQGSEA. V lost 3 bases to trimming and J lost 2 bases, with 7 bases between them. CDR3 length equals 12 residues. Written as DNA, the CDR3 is TGCAGCGTTGAGTGGAGGCAAGAGACCCAGTACTTC. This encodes CSVEWRQETQYF.

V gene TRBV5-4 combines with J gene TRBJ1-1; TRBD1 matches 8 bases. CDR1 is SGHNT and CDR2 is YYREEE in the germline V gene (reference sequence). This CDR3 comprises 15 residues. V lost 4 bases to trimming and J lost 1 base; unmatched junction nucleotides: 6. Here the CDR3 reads CASSRTGGGNTEAFF. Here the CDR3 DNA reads TGTGCCAGCAGCCGCACAGGGGGGGGGAACACTGAAGCTTTCTTT.

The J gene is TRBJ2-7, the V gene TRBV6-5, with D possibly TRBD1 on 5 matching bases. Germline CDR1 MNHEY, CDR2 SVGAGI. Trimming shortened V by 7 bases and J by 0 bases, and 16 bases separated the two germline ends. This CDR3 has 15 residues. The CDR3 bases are TGTGCCAGCACCCGAAGGGGCAGGGCCTCCTACGAGCAGTACTTC. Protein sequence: CASTRRGRASYEQYF.

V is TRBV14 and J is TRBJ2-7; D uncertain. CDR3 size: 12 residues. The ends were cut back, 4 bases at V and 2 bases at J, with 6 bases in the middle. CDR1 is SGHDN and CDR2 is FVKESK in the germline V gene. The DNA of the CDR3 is TGTGCCAGCAGCCGAGTTCCCTACGAGCAGTACTTC. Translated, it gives CASSRVPYEQYF.

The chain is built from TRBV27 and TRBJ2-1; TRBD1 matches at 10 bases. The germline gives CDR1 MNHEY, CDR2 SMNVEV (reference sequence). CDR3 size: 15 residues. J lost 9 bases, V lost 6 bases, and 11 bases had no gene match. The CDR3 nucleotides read TGTGCCAGCAGAGCCTCTCAGACAGGGGGCATTGAGCAGTTCTTC. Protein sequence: CASRASQTGGIEQFF.

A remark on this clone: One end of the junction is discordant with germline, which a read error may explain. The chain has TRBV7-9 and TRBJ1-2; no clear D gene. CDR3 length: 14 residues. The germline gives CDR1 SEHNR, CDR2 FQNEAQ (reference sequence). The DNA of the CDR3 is TGTTCCAGCAGCTTAGAACAGCCCGGTTTCTGGGTCACCTTC. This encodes CSSSLEQPGFWVTF.

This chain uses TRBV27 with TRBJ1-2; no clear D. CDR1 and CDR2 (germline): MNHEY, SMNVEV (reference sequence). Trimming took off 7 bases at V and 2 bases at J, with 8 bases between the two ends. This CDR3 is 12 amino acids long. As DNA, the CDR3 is TGTGCCAGCAAGGAGGCGAACTATGGCTACACCTTC. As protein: CASKEANYGYTF.

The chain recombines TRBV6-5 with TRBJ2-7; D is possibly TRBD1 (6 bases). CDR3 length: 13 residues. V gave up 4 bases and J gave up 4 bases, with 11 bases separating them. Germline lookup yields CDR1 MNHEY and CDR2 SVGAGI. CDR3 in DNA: TGTGCCAGCAGTTCGGTTCAGGGGTACGAGCAGTACTTC. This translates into CASSSVQGYEQYF.